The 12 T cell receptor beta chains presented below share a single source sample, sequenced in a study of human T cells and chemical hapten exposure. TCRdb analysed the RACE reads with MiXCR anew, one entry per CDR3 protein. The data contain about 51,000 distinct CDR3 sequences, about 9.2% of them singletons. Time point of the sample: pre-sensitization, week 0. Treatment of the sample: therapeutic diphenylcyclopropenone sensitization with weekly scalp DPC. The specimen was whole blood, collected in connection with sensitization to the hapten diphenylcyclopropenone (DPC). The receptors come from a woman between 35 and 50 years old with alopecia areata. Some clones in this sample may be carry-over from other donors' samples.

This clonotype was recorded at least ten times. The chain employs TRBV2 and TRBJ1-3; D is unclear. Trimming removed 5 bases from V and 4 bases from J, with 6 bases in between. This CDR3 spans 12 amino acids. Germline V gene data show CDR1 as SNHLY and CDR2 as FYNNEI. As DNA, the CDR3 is TGTGCCAGCAGTTCACAGGGAAACACCATATATTTT. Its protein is CASSSQGNTIYF. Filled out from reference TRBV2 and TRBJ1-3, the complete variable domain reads EPEVTQTPSHQVTQMGQEVILRCVPISNHLYFYWYRQILGQKVEFLVSFYNNEISEKSEIFDDQFSVERPDGSNFTLKIRSTKLEDSAMYFCASSSQGNTIYFGEGSWLTVV.

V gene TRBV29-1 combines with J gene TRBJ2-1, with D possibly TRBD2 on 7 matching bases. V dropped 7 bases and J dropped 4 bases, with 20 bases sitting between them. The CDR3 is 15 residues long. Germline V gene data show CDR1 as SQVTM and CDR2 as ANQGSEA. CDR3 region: CSARDRGGPYNEQFF. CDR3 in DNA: TGCAGCGCCAGAGACCGCGGGGGCCCTTACAATGAGCAGTTCTTC.

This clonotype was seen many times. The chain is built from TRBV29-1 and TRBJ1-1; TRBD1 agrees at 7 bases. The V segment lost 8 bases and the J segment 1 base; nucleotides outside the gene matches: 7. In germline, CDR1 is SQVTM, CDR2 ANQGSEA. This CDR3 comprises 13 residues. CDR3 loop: CSFMTGRNTEAFF. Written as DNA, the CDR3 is TGCAGCTTTATGACAGGGAGGAACACTGAAGCTTTCTTT.

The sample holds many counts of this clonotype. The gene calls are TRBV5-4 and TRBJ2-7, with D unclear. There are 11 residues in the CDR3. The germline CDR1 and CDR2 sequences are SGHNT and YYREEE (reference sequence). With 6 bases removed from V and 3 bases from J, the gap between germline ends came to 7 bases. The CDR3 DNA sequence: TGTGCCAGCACTAAGGGCTACGAGCAGTACTTC. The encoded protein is CASTKGYEQYF.

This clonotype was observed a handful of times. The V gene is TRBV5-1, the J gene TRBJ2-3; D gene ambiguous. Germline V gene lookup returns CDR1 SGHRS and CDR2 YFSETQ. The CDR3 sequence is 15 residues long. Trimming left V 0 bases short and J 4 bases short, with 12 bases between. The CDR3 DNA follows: TGCGCCAGCAGCTTGGGTAGGTCCCGGCCAGATACGCAGTATTTT. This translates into CASSLGRSRPDTQYF.

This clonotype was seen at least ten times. DNA for the CDR3: TGTGCCAGCAGTTATCCTACGGCTCGGACAGGCTCCTACGAGCAGTACTTC. Amino acids: CASSYPTARTGSYEQYF. The chain carries TRBV6-2 or TRBV6-3 and TRBJ2-7, with TRBD1 matching 7 bases. The V gene's germline CDR1 is MNHEY and CDR2 SVGEGT. The V gene end was trimmed by 3 bases and the J gene end by 0 bases; junction bases not matched to a gene: 11. The CDR3 totals 17 residues.

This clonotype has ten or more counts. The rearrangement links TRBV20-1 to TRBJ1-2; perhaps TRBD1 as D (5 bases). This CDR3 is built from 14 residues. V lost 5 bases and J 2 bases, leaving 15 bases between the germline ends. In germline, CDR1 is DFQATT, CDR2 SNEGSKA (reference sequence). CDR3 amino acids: CSAPQARGNYGYTF. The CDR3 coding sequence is TGCAGTGCTCCTCAGGCGAGGGGCAACTATGGCTACACCTTC.

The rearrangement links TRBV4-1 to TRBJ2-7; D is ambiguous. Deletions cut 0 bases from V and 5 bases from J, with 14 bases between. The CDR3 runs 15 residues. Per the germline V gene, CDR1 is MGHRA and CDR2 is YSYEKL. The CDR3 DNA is TGCGCCAGCAGCCAAGACGGCCAGCGAGCCGACGAGCAGTACTTC. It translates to CASSQDGQRADEQYF.

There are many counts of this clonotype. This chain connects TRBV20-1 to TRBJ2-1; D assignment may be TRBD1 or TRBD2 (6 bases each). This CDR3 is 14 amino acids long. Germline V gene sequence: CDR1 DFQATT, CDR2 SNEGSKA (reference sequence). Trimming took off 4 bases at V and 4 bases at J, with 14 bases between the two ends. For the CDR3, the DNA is TGCAGTGCTAAACAGGGACTGGATTACAATGAGCAGTTCTTC. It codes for CSAKQGLDYNEQFF.

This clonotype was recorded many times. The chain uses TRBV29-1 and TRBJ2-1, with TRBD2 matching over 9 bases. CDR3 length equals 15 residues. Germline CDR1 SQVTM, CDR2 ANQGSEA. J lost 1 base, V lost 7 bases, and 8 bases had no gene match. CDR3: CSAPSGGISYNEQFF. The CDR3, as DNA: TGCAGCGCCCCGAGCGGGGGGATATCCTACAATGAGCAGTTCTTC.

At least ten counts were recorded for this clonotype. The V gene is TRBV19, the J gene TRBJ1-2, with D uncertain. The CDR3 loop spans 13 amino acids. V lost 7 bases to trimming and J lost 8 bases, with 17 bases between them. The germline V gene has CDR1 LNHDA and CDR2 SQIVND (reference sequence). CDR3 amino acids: CASTTHPPGGYTF. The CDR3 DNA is TGTGCCAGTACCACCCACCCACCTGGGGGCTACACCTTC.

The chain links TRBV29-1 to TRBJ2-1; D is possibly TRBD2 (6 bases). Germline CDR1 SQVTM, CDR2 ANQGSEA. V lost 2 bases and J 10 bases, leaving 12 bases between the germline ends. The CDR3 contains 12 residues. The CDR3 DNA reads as TGCAGCGTTGAACCCCAGGCGGGAGAGCAGTTCTTC. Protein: CSVEPQAGEQFF.